These T cell receptor beta chains were read from a single sample in a study of T cells in Graves' hyperthyroidism and ophthalmopathy. MiXCR was run by TCRdb on the multiplex PCR reads, yielding one entry per CDR3 protein. The sample includes approximately 560,000 distinct CDR3 sequences, approximately 44% of them seen just once. Input material: peripheral blood or thyroid tissue (not recorded which). These receptors were obtained from a woman aged 18-29 years with Graves' hyperthyroidism. Both conserved end residues are part of each CDR3. Each record gives: CDR3 DNA, CDR3 protein, V gene, J gene, clone size, D gene. A D gene is named only where the DNA matches it firmly. The size field is filled for only some rows; it gives once, few, many or a size class.

cdr3_nt: TGTGCCAGCAGCCATCCTCGGGGGGCGCGAGACTATGGCTACACCTTC
cdr3_aa: CASSHPRGARDYGYTF
v_call: TRBV7-9
j_call: TRBJ1-2
clone_size: many
d_call: .

cdr3_nt: TGTGCCAGCGTGACAGGGGGTCAGGATGGCTACACCTTC
cdr3_aa: CASVTGGQDGYTF
v_call: TRBV12-3/TRBV12-4
j_call: TRBJ1-2
clone_size: .
d_call: TRBD1

cdr3_nt: TGCGCCACCAATCAGTGGGCCTCCTACGAGCAGTACTTC
cdr3_aa: CATNQWASYEQYF
v_call: TRBV10-2
j_call: TRBJ2-7
clone_size: many
d_call: .

cdr3_nt: TGTGCCAGCAGCTTCCAGGGTTCCTACGAGCAGTACTTC
cdr3_aa: CASSFQGSYEQYF
v_call: TRBV7-9
j_call: TRBJ2-7
clone_size: few
d_call: .

cdr3_nt: TGTGCCAGCAGTGAAGCCCGGACGGACTATGGCTACACCTTC
cdr3_aa: CASSEARTDYGYTF
v_call: TRBV6-1
j_call: TRBJ1-2
clone_size: .
d_call: .

cdr3_nt: TGTGCCAGCAGCTTAACCAGGGGATCCTACGAGCAGTACTTC
cdr3_aa: CASSLTRGSYEQYF
v_call: TRBV7-2
j_call: TRBJ2-7
clone_size: .
d_call: .

cdr3_nt: TGCAGTGCTAGGAACTGGCTAGCGGCGTACCAAGAGACCCAGTACTTC
cdr3_aa: CSARNWLAAYQETQYF
v_call: TRBV20-1
j_call: TRBJ2-5
clone_size: few
d_call: TRBD2

cdr3_nt: TGTGCTAGCAGAGGAGACAGGGTCAATTCACCCCTCCACTTT
cdr3_aa: CASRGDRVNSPLHF
v_call: TRBV2
j_call: TRBJ1-6
clone_size: few
d_call: TRBD1

cdr3_nt: TGTGCCAGCAGCCAACCCCCAGGGGGCACTGAAGCTTTCTTT
cdr3_aa: CASSQPPGGTEAFF
v_call: TRBV4-2
j_call: TRBJ1-1
clone_size: .
d_call: TRBD1

cdr3_nt: TGCAGCGTTTTGACAGGGGATGGGGAGACCCAGTACTTC
cdr3_aa: CSVLTGDGETQYF
v_call: TRBV29-1
j_call: TRBJ2-5
clone_size: .
d_call: TRBD1

cdr3_nt: TGTGCCAGTCTTCCTTGGGGATCCAACACTGAAGCTTTCTTT
cdr3_aa: CASLPWGSNTEAFF
v_call: TRBV19
j_call: TRBJ1-1
clone_size: .
d_call: .

cdr3_nt: TGCAGCGGACACAGGGGTAAAGAGACCCAGTACTTC
cdr3_aa: CSGHRGKETQYF
v_call: TRBV29-1
j_call: TRBJ2-5
clone_size: many
d_call: TRBD1

cdr3_nt: TGTGCCAGCAGTCCCGGACAGGGAGGGGGAGCTTTCTTT
cdr3_aa: CASSPGQGGGAFF
v_call: TRBV10-3
j_call: TRBJ1-1
clone_size: .
d_call: TRBD1

cdr3_nt: TGTGCCACCAGCAGTAAGCGGACTAGCGGAACCTACGAGCAGTACTTC
cdr3_aa: CATSSKRTSGTYEQYF
v_call: TRBV15
j_call: TRBJ2-7
clone_size: once
d_call: TRBD2

cdr3_nt: TGTGCCAGCAGCGGCCCTGTCGGCGACCAAGAGACCCAGTACTTC
cdr3_aa: CASSGPVGDQETQYF
v_call: TRBV9
j_call: TRBJ2-5
clone_size: .
d_call: .

cdr3_nt: TGCAGCGTTGAAAAACAGGGGGTATCCTACGAGCAGTACTTC
cdr3_aa: CSVEKQGVSYEQYF
v_call: TRBV29-1
j_call: TRBJ2-7
clone_size: many
d_call: TRBD1

cdr3_nt: TGCGCCGGCAGCTTGGGTGGAGGGATGAACACTGAAGCTTTCTTT
cdr3_aa: CAGSLGGGMNTEAFF
v_call: TRBV5-1
j_call: TRBJ1-1
clone_size: .
d_call: .

cdr3_nt: TGTGCCACCAGCAGCCCCGGACAGGGGGATGTCACTGAAGCTTTCTTT
cdr3_aa: CATSSPGQGDVTEAFF
v_call: TRBV15
j_call: TRBJ1-1
clone_size: .
d_call: TRBD1

cdr3_nt: TGTGCCTCGAGGACAGGGTACTCTGGGGCCAACGTCCTGACTTTC
cdr3_aa: CASRTGYSGANVLTF
v_call: TRBV10-3
j_call: TRBJ2-6
clone_size: .
d_call: TRBD1

cdr3_nt: TGTGCCACCGGACCCTCCGGGGGACCCTATGGCTACACCTTC
cdr3_aa: CATGPSGGPYGYTF
v_call: TRBV19
j_call: TRBJ1-2
clone_size: .
d_call: .

cdr3_nt: TGTGCCAGCAGCCCCCGCGGGGCCAGACTGTTTTTT
cdr3_aa: CASSPRGARLFF
v_call: TRBV7-6
j_call: TRBJ1-4
clone_size: .
d_call: .

cdr3_nt: TGTGCCAGCAGCCTCCGCGGGGGCAACTACGAGCAGTACTTC
cdr3_aa: CASSLRGGNYEQYF
v_call: TRBV7-2
j_call: TRBJ2-7
clone_size: few
d_call: .

cdr3_nt: TGTGCCAGAGACCTGGGAGGGGACTACGAGCAGTACTTC
cdr3_aa: CARDLGGDYEQYF
v_call: TRBV2
j_call: TRBJ2-7
clone_size: .
d_call: TRBD2

cdr3_nt: TGCAGTGCTAGAGATTCGGGCCGCGGAAACACCATATATTTT
cdr3_aa: CSARDSGRGNTIYF
v_call: TRBV20-1
j_call: TRBJ1-3
clone_size: many
d_call: .

cdr3_nt: TGTGCCAGTAGCACCGGACAGGGGAACTATGGCTACACCTTC
cdr3_aa: CASSTGQGNYGYTF
v_call: TRBV19
j_call: TRBJ1-2
clone_size: .
d_call: TRBD1

cdr3_nt: TGTGCCACCAGTGAGGGCGGATACTCCTACGAGCAGTACTTC
cdr3_aa: CATSEGGYSYEQYF
v_call: TRBV24-1
j_call: TRBJ2-7
clone_size: few
d_call: .

cdr3_nt: TGCGCCAGCAGCCCGGCCCCGGGACGGTCGGGCGAGCAGTACTTC
cdr3_aa: CASSPAPGRSGEQYF
v_call: TRBV5-1
j_call: TRBJ2-7
clone_size: .
d_call: .

cdr3_nt: TGTGCCAGCAGTTCAGGCCCGACAGGGCGACAGACCTATGGCTACACCTTC
cdr3_aa: CASSSGPTGRQTYGYTF
v_call: TRBV25-1
j_call: TRBJ1-2
clone_size: few
d_call: TRBD1

cdr3_nt: TGCGCCAGCAGTGAGTCGACTTTGAGCGTTGAGACCCAGTACTTC
cdr3_aa: CASSESTLSVETQYF
v_call: TRBV10-1
j_call: TRBJ2-5
clone_size: .
d_call: .

cdr3_nt: TGTGCCAGCAGTGAGAGAGGGGCCTATGGCTACACCTTC
cdr3_aa: CASSERGAYGYTF
v_call: TRBV2
j_call: TRBJ1-2
clone_size: .
d_call: .

cdr3_nt: TGTGCCAGCAGGTCAGGCCTAGCGGGCCCCACCTACGAGCAGTACTTC
cdr3_aa: CASRSGLAGPTYEQYF
v_call: TRBV5-4
j_call: TRBJ2-7
clone_size: .
d_call: TRBD2

cdr3_nt: TGTGCCAGCAGTGAATATTTGGGAGTGGACGGCGGGAACTATGGCTACACCTTC
cdr3_aa: CASSEYLGVDGGNYGYTF
v_call: TRBV25-1
j_call: TRBJ1-2
clone_size: many
d_call: .

cdr3_nt: TGCAGTGCTAGTGTTGGTGGGACGGTGAATAGCAATCAGCCCCAGCATTTT
cdr3_aa: CSASVGGTVNSNQPQHF
v_call: TRBV20-1
j_call: TRBJ1-5
clone_size: .
d_call: .

cdr3_nt: TGTGCCAGCAGCTTAGCTGTGACGAACACCGGGGAGCTGTTTTTT
cdr3_aa: CASSLAVTNTGELFF
v_call: TRBV7-9
j_call: TRBJ2-2
clone_size: few
d_call: .

cdr3_nt: TGCAGTGCCCTAGTAGTCACAAACTATGGCTACACCTTC
cdr3_aa: CSALVVTNYGYTF
v_call: TRBV20-1
j_call: TRBJ1-2
clone_size: .
d_call: .

cdr3_nt: TGTGCCAGCAGTGACGGGACTTCCGAGCAGTACTTC
cdr3_aa: CASSDGTSEQYF
v_call: TRBV2
j_call: TRBJ2-7
clone_size: .
d_call: .

cdr3_nt: TGTGCCAGCAGCTCTGTCAGGCGGGAGCTGTTTTTT
cdr3_aa: CASSSVRRELFF
v_call: TRBV7-9
j_call: TRBJ2-2
clone_size: .
d_call: .

cdr3_nt: TGCAGTGCCTCCGCAATTACGGGCAACGAGCAGTACTTC
cdr3_aa: CSASAITGNEQYF
v_call: TRBV20-1
j_call: TRBJ2-7
clone_size: few
d_call: .

cdr3_nt: TGTGCCAGCAAGACGACAGGGTACGAGCAGTACTTC
cdr3_aa: CASKTTGYEQYF
v_call: TRBV24-1
j_call: TRBJ2-7
clone_size: .
d_call: TRBD1

cdr3_nt: TGCAGTGCTGGGGGTTGGCAGTACTTC
cdr3_aa: CSAGGWQYF
v_call: TRBV20-1
j_call: TRBJ2-7
clone_size: .
d_call: .

cdr3_nt: TGTGCCACCCACGACCGGGACAGGGGTTCCCTCGAGCAGTACTTC
cdr3_aa: CATHDRDRGSLEQYF
v_call: TRBV12-3/TRBV12-4
j_call: TRBJ2-7
clone_size: .
d_call: TRBD1

cdr3_nt: TGTGCCAGCAGCTTAGAATCTGGCGGGAGTTACACCGGGGAGCTGTTTTTT
cdr3_aa: CASSLESGGSYTGELFF
v_call: TRBV7-6
j_call: TRBJ2-2
clone_size: .
d_call: TRBD2

cdr3_nt: TGTGCCAGCAGCCCCGACCCAACACGGGGCGGGGAGCTGTACTTC
cdr3_aa: CASSPDPTRGGELYF
v_call: TRBV7-2
j_call: TRBJ2-7
clone_size: .
d_call: .

cdr3_nt: TGTGCCAGCAGCGATACAGGGGGCAATCAGCCCCAGCATTTT
cdr3_aa: CASSDTGGNQPQHF
v_call: TRBV11-3
j_call: TRBJ1-5
clone_size: .
d_call: TRBD1

cdr3_nt: TGCGGCGTCGCCACAGGTTTTAAATCACCCCTCCACTTT
cdr3_aa: CGVATGFKSPLHF
v_call: TRBV29-1
j_call: TRBJ1-6
clone_size: .
d_call: .

cdr3_nt: TGTGCCAGTAGTATAGGAGGGCGATCAGGAGAGACCCAGCATTTT
cdr3_aa: CASSIGGRSGETQHF
v_call: TRBV19
j_call: TRBJ1-5
clone_size: .
d_call: .

cdr3_nt: TGTGCCAGCAGTGAATCACAGGGGCGATCACCCCTCCACTTT
cdr3_aa: CASSESQGRSPLHF
v_call: TRBV2
j_call: TRBJ1-6
clone_size: many
d_call: TRBD1

cdr3_nt: TGCAGTGCCGATACAGTCGCTGACACTGAAGCTTTCTTT
cdr3_aa: CSADTVADTEAFF
v_call: TRBV20-1
j_call: TRBJ1-1
clone_size: few
d_call: .

cdr3_nt: TGCAGTGCTAGAGATGGGACTAGCGATTACGAGCAGTACTTC
cdr3_aa: CSARDGTSDYEQYF
v_call: TRBV20-1
j_call: TRBJ2-7
clone_size: few
d_call: TRBD2

cdr3_nt: TGTGCCAGCAGTTTGGGACTAGCGGGAGGAAGGCGGGAGCTGTTTTTT
cdr3_aa: CASSLGLAGGRRELFF
v_call: TRBV12-3/TRBV12-4
j_call: TRBJ2-2
clone_size: .
d_call: TRBD2

cdr3_nt: TGTGCCAGCAGCCCCCGAGGCCCGGATCCCCAGCATTTT
cdr3_aa: CASSPRGPDPQHF
v_call: TRBV4-1
j_call: TRBJ1-5
clone_size: few
d_call: .

cdr3_nt: TGTGCCAGCAGCGTAGGTTCCGGCCACCCGTCAGAGCAGTACTTC
cdr3_aa: CASSVGSGHPSEQYF
v_call: TRBV9
j_call: TRBJ2-7
clone_size: .
d_call: .

cdr3_nt: TGTGCCAGCAGTTTGACAGGGGAAGGCTACGAGCAGTACTTC
cdr3_aa: CASSLTGEGYEQYF
v_call: TRBV2
j_call: TRBJ2-7
clone_size: few
d_call: TRBD1